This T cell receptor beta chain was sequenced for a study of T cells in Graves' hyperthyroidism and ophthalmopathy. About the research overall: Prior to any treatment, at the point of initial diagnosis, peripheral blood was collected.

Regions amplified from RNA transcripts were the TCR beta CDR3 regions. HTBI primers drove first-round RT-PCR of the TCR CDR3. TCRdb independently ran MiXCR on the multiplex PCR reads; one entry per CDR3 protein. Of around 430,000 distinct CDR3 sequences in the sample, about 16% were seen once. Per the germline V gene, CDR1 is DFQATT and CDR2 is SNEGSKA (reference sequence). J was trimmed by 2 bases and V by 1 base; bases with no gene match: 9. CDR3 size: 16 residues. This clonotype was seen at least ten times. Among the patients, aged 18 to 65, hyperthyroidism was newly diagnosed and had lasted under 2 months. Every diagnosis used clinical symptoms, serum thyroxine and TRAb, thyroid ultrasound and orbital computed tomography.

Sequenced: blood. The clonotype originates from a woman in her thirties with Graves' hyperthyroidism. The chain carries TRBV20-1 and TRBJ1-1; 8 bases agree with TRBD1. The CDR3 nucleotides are TGCAGTGCTAGAGGACAGGGGACACCGGATAACACTGAAGCTTTCTTT. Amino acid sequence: CSARGQGTPDNTEAFF.